Listed below are T cell receptor beta chains from one sample, sequenced in a study of blood T cell repertoires in COVID-19. Measured with immunoSEQ multiplex PCR; TCRdb has only the in-frame clones, and not every one. The sample lists some 110,000 clones; around 86% were seen once. Material: peripheral blood. The receptor source for this set is a human donor in a cohort sampled during active COVID-19. The CDR3 runs from the conserved cysteine through the conserved F or W. Rows may omit the clone size; those that give it use once, few, many or a size class.

size	V	J	CDR3
-	TRBV6-2/TRBV6-3	TRBJ2-3	CASSYGVAGKTDTQYF
-	TRBV24-1	TRBJ2-1	CATSDSGTGRDNEQFF
once	TRBV11-3	TRBJ2-1	CASARASYNEQFF
-	TRBV10-2	TRBJ2-1	CASSDPTYNEQFF
-	TRBV19	TRBJ2-3	CASSPTGGLLDTQYF
once	TRBV9	TRBJ2-7	CASSPTGTSGSYEQYF
-	TRBV5-8	TRBJ2-5	CASSSLGQGIEETQYF
few	TRBV7-9	TRBJ1-1	CASRLPTRGTEAFF
-	TRBV2	TRBJ2-3	CASSGASGRVNTDTQYF
-	TRBV5-4	TRBJ1-1	CASSTGLQNTEAFF
few	TRBV5-1	TRBJ1-4	CASSNDRGLFF
-	TRBV7-6	TRBJ2-7	CASSPAGTDTYEQYF
-	TRBV4-1	TRBJ2-3	CASSLRLAGGPTDTQYF
few	TRBV5-6	TRBJ1-1	CASSPGAGYTEAFF
-	TRBV19	TRBJ1-5	CASSIVRVRGNQPQHF
-	TRBV30	TRBJ1-1	CAWSEGGRGTEAFF
-	TRBV10-3	TRBJ1-5	CATGRTNQPQHF